The 7 T cell receptor beta chains given below trace back to one sample, sequenced in a study of T cell repertoires in cytomegalovirus infection. One entry per CDR3 protein results from TCRdb running MiXCR on the reads. The sample shows around 310,000 distinct CDR3 sequences, roughly 29% of them seen only once. These receptors are not linked to any known antigen. Sequenced here: cultured PBMCs, sampled from culture after CMV antigen stimulation. The receptors were gathered from a human donor in good health (CMV status not recorded). Some clones in this sample may be carry-over from other donors' samples.

This clonotype was seen many times. The genes are TRBV7-6 and TRBJ2-5; 9 bases line up with TRBD1. CDR3 length equals 14 residues. V was pared by 5 bases and J by 2 bases, with 3 bases of the junction left unmatched. The V gene's germline CDR1 is SGHVS and CDR2 FNYEAQ. As DNA, the CDR3 is TGTGCCAGCAGCCCAGACAGGGGGCAAGAGACCCAGTACTTC. It codes for CASSPDRGQETQYF.

This chain links TRBV19 with TRBJ2-2; D is ambiguous. The CDR3 runs to 15 residues. V lost 7 bases and J 3 bases, leaving 15 bases between the germline ends. CDR1 is LNHDA and CDR2 is SQIVND in the germline V gene (reference sequence). DNA of the CDR3: TGTGCCAGTACCTGGGGTAAAAGGGACACCGGGGAGCTGTTTTTT. This codes for CASTWGKRDTGELFF.

The table lists this clonotype with many counts. This rearrangement joins TRBV24-1 to TRBJ2-2; 14 positions match TRBD2. Germline values: CDR1 KGHDR, CDR2 SFDVKD. There are 18 residues in the CDR3. V shed 6 bases and J 1 base; nucleotides not matched to a gene: 6. CDR3 loop: CATSSRTSGRLNTGELFF. The CDR3 DNA reads as TGTGCCACCAGTTCCCGGACTAGCGGGAGGCTGAACACCGGGGAGCTGTTTTTT.

This clonotype appeared once. The chain links TRBV28 to TRBJ2-2; D is tentatively TRBD1 or TRBD2 (6 bases each). In germline, CDR1 is MDHEN, CDR2 SYDVKM. With 6 bases removed from V and 7 bases from J, the gap between germline ends came to 18 bases. The CDR3 runs to 15 residues. CDR3 region: CASRDAWGAVGELFF. CDR3 bases: TGTGCCAGCAGGGATGCGTGGGGGGCGGTCGGGGAGCTGTTTTTT.

This chain uses TRBV7-2 with TRBJ1-5, with D uncertain. V dropped 5 bases and J dropped 1 base, with 12 bases sitting between them. Germline V gene data show CDR1 as SGHTA and CDR2 as FQGNSA. This CDR3 comprises 15 residues. The CDR3 nucleotides read TGTGCCAGCAGCCCTACGGGGATGAGCAATCAGCCCCAGCATTTT. Amino acids: CASSPTGMSNQPQHF. Full variable domain (rest looked up from reference TRBV7-2 and TRBJ1-5): GAGVSQSPSNKVTEKGKDVELRCDPISGHTALYWYRQSLGQGLEFLIYFQGNSAPDKSGLPSDRFSAERTGGSVSTLTIQRTQQEDSAVYLCASSPTGMSNQPQHFGDGTRLSIL.

The chain employs TRBV6-1 and TRBJ2-5; a possible D gene is TRBD2 (6 bases). V was cut by 0 bases and J by 5 bases, with 7 bases left in between. CDR3 size: 13 residues. CDR1 is MNHNS, CDR2 SASEGT, per germline. The CDR3 DNA follows: TGTGCCAGCAGTGAAGCTGGGGGGGAGACCCAGTACTTC. This gives the protein CASSEAGGETQYF.

This clonotype occurred many times. The V call is TRBV7-3, the J call TRBJ2-5; 7 bases are a match to TRBD1. V shed 5 bases and J 3 bases; nucleotides not matched to a gene: 3. CDR1 and CDR2 from the germline V gene are SGHTA and FQGTGA. This CDR3 contains 13 residues. The CDR3 DNA follows: TGTGCCAGCAGCATAGACAGGGAAGAGACCCAGTACTTC. Its translation: CASSIDREETQYF.